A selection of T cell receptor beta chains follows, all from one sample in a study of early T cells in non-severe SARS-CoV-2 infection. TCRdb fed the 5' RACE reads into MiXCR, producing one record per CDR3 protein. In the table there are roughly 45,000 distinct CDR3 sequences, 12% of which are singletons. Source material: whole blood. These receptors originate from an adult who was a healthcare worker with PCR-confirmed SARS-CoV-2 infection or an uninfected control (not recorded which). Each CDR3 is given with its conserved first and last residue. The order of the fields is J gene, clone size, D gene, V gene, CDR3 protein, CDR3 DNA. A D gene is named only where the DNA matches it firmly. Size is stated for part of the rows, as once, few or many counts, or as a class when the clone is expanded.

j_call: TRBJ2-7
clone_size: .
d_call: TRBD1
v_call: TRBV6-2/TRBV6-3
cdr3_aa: CASSLTGGRYEQYF
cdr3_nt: TGTGCCAGCAGCCTGACAGGGGGCCGATACGAGCAGTACTTC

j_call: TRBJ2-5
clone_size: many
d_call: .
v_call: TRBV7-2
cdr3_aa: CASSPRYSQETQYF
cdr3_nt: TGTGCCAGCAGCCCCCGGTACAGCCAAGAGACCCAGTACTTC

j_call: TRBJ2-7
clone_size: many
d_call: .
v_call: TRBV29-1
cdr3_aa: CSVQLVSSYEQYF
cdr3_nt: TGCAGCGTTCAGTTGGTCAGCTCCTACGAGCAGTACTTC

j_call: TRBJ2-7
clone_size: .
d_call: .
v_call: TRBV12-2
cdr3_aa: CASRVERSYEQYF
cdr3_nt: TGTGCAAGTCGCGTCGAAAGGTCCTACGAGCAGTACTTC

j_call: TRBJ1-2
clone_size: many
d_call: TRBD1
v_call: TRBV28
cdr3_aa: CASRPLQGVGGYTF
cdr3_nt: TGTGCCAGCAGACCCCTACAGGGGGTCGGGGGCTACACCTTC

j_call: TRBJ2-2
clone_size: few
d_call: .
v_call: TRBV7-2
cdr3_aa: CASSLTGPPNTGELFF
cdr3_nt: TGTGCCAGCAGCTTAACAGGACCACCGAACACCGGGGAGCTGTTTTTT

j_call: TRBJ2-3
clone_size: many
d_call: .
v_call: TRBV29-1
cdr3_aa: CSVVLGSMSTDTQYF
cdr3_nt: TGCAGCGTTGTCTTGGGATCAATGAGCACAGATACGCAGTATTTT

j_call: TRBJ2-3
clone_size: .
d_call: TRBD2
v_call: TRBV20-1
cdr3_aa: CSARASGGADTQYF
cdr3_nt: TGCAGTGCTAGAGCTAGCGGGGGGGCAGATACGCAGTATTTT

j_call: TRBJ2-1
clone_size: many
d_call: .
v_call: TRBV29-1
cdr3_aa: CSVIQHEQFF
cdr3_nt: TGCAGCGTGATTCAACACGAGCAGTTCTTC

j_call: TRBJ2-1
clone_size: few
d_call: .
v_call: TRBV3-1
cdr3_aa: CASSRGRLNEQFF
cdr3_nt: TGTGCCAGCAGCCGGGGCAGACTTAATGAGCAGTTCTTC

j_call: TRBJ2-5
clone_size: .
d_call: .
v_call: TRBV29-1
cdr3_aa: CSVSPGQETQYF
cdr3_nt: TGCAGCGTATCACCAGGGCAAGAGACCCAGTACTTC

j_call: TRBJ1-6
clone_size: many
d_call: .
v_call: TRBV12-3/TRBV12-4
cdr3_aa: CASSFWNSPLHF
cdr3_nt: TGTGCCAGCAGTTTCTGGAATTCACCCCTCCACTTT

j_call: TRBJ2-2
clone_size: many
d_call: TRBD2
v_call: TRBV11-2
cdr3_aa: CASSFPSSGNGELFF
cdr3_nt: TGTGCCAGCAGCTTCCCCTCTAGCGGGAACGGGGAGCTGTTTTTT

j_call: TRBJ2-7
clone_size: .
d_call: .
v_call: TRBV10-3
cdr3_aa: CAISENSYEQYF
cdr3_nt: TGTGCCATCAGTGAGAACAGTTACGAGCAGTACTTC

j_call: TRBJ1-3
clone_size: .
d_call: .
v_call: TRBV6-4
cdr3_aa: CASSDSPRRLVLPENTIYF
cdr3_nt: TGTGCCAGCAGTGACTCCCCCCGGCGCTTGGTCCTCCCTGAAAACACCATATATTTT

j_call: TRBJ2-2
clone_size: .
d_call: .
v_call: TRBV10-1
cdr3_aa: CASSESMDAVPGELFF
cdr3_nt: TGCGCCAGCAGTGAGTCGATGGATGCTGTCCCCGGGGAGCTGTTTTTT

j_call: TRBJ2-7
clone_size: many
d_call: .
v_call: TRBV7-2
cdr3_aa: CASSLGRLWAGPYEQYF
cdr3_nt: TGTGCCAGCAGCTTAGGGCGTCTGTGGGCAGGGCCCTACGAGCAGTACTTC

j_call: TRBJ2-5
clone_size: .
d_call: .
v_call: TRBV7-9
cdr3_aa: CASSSIQGTRETQYF
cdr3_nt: TGTGCCAGCAGCTCTATTCAGGGTACTAGAGAGACCCAGTACTTC

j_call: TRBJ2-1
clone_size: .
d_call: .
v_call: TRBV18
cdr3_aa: CASSLESSYNEQFF
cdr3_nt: TGTGCCAGCTCACTAGAGAGCTCCTACAATGAGCAGTTCTTC

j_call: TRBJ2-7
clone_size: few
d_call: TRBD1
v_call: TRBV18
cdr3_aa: CASSLKDRGREQYF
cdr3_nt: TGTGCCAGCTCACTGAAGGACAGGGGGCGCGAGCAGTACTTC

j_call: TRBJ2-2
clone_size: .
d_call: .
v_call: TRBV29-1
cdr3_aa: CSVMEPGELFF
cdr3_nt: TGCAGCGTAATGGAGCCCGGGGAGCTGTTTTTT

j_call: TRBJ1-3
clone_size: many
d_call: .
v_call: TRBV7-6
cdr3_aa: CASSPQNRRSSGNTIYF
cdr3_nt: TGTGCCAGCAGCCCACAGAACAGACGGAGCTCTGGAAACACCATATATTTT

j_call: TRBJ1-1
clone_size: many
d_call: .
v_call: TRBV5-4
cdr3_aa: CASSLVHTNTEAFF
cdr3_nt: TGTGCCAGCAGCTTGGTACACACGAACACTGAAGCTTTCTTT

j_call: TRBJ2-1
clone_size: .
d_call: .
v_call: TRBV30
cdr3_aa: CAWTSASANGKNEQFF
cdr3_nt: TGTGCCTGGACCTCAGCTAGCGCCAACGGAAAGAATGAGCAGTTCTTC

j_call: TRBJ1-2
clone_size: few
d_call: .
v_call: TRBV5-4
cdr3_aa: CASSLSGEGYTF
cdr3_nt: TGTGCCAGCAGCTTGTCCGGGGAAGGCTACACCTTC

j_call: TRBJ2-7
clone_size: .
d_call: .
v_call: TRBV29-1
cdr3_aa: CSAIGLGDEQYF
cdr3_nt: TGCAGCGCCATAGGCCTTGGGGACGAGCAGTACTTC

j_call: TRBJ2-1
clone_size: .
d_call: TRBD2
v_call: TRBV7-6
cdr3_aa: CASSGGLAGGDEQFF
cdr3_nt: TGTGCCAGCAGCGGGGGACTAGCGGGAGGGGATGAGCAGTTCTTC

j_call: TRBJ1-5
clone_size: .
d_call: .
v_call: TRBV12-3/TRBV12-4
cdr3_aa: CASRAGWEQPQHF
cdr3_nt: TGTGCCAGCAGGGCAGGGTGGGAACAGCCCCAGCATTTT

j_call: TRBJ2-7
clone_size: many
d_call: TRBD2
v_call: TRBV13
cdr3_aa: CASSLSGGLSYEQYF
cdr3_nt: TGTGCCAGCAGCTTAAGCGGGGGCCTCTCCTACGAGCAGTACTTC

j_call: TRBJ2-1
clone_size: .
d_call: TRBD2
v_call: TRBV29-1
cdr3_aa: CSYFGLAATNNEQFF
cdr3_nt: TGCAGCTACTTCGGACTAGCGGCTACAAACAATGAGCAGTTCTTC

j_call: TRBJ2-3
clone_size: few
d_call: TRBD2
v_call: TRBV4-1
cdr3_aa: CASSQAPLAGSPDTQYF
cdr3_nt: TGCGCCAGCAGCCAAGCGCCACTAGCGGGGAGCCCAGATACGCAGTATTTT

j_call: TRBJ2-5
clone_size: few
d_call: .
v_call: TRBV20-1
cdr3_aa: CSAPLGETQYF
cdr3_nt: TGCAGTGCGCCCCTGGGGGAGACCCAGTACTTC

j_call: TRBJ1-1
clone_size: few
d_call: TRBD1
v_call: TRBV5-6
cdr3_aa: CASSPGGTEAFF
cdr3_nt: TGTGCCAGCAGCCCAGGGGGCACTGAAGCTTTCTTT

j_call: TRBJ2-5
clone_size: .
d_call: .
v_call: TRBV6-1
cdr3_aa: CASTPGQETQYF
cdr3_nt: TGTGCCAGCACCCCGGGCCAAGAGACCCAGTACTTC

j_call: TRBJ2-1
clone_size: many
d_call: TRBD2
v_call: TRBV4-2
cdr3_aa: CASSQATSGGASEQFF
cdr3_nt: TGTGCCAGCAGCCAAGCGACTAGCGGGGGGGCCAGTGAGCAGTTCTTC

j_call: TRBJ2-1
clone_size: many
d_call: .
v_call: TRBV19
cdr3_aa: CASSIAGLGYNEQFF
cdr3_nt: TGTGCCAGTAGTATAGCGGGCCTCGGATACAATGAGCAGTTCTTC

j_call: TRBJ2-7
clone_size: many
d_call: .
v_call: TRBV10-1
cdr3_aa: CASSELSPKGEQYF
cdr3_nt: TGCGCCAGCAGTGAGTTGTCTCCTAAAGGCGAGCAGTACTTC

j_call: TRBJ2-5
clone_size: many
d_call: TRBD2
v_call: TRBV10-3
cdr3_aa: CAISGKRGSQAETQYF
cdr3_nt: TGTGCCATCAGTGGGAAGCGGGGTTCCCAAGCGGAGACCCAGTACTTC

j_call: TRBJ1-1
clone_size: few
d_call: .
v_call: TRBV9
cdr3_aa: CASSIKGQTDTEAFF
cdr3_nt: TGTGCCAGCAGCATAAAGGGTCAGACCGACACTGAAGCTTTCTTT

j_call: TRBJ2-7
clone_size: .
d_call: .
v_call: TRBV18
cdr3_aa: CASSPREVYEQYF
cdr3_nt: TGTGCCAGCTCACCACGAGAGGTTTACGAGCAGTACTTC

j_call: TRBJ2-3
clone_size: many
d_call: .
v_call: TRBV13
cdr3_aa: CASSLQPDNTQYF
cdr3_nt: TGTGCCAGCAGCTTGCAGCCCGACAATACGCAGTATTTT